This TCR beta chain was recorded in a study of shared T cell receptors in the human thymus. Some clones are missing from TCRdb's copy, which holds only in-frame ones; the method was immunoSEQ multiplex PCR. The table lists hundreds of thousands of clones, 75% to 85% of them singletons. The germline V gene encodes CDR1 SGDLS and CDR2 YYNGEE. The CDR3 sequence is 15 residues long. V lost 4 bases, J lost 4 bases, and 7 bases stayed unmatched. This sample was also put to use in a study of human thymus T cells. That paper adds: Corrective surgery for congenital heart defects was being performed on the healthy Finnish infants who served as donors. Thymic and blood repertoires seemed to show skewed V and J gene use.

Sequences were obtained from thymocytes. The rearrangement uses TRBV9 and TRBJ1-5; 8 bases match TRBD1. This clonotype was sampled from a boy less than two years old with a congenital heart defect. The CDR3 reads CASSSGQGANQPQHF. CDR3 coding DNA: TGTGCCAGCAGCTCAGGTCAGGGGGCTAATCAGCCCCAGCATTTT.